Listed below are T cell receptor beta chains from one sample, sequenced in a study of cytomegalovirus exposure and HLA in healthy donors. Sequencing used immunoSEQ multiplex PCR; TCRdb keeps in-frame clones, though not all of them. Of 200,000 or so clones listed, about four fifths are singletons. The material sequenced was PBMCs. The receptors come from a boy younger than 10 in good health and CMV-seronegative. The CDR3 runs from the conserved cysteine through the conserved F or W. The order of the fields is J gene, D gene, V gene, clone size, CDR3 protein, CDR3 DNA. The D gene is left open where the match is weak. Clone size is not always given. Where it is, it says once, few, many or a class for expanded clones.

>TRBJ1-2|TRBD1|TRBV4-2|-
CASSQEGTGFPLYGYTF
TGTGCCAGCAGCCAAGAGGGGACAGGGTTCCCTCTTTATGGCTACACCTTC
>TRBJ1-1|-|TRBV29-1|-
CSVETVNTEAFF
TGCAGCGTAGAAACGGTGAACACTGAAGCTTTCTTT
>TRBJ2-7|-|TRBV13|-
CASSLGQGAYEQYF
TGTGCCAGCAGCTTAGGACAGGGTGCCTACGAGCAGTACTTC
>TRBJ1-1|TRBD1|TRBV5-1|-
CASSSTGISEAFF
TGCGCCAGCAGTTCGACAGGGATTTCTGAAGCTTTCTTT
>TRBJ2-3|TRBD2|TRBV6-5|-
CASSWTSGGVDTQYF
TGTGCCAGCAGTTGGACTAGCGGGGGTGTAGATACGCAGTATTTT
>TRBJ1-6|-|TRBV5-5|-
CASSLFQYNSPLHF
TGTGCCAGCAGCTTGTTCCAGTATAATTCACCCCTCCACTTT
>TRBJ1-2|TRBD1|TRBV10-3|-
CAISEPDRGPDGYTF
TGTGCCATCAGTGAACCCGACAGGGGACCAGATGGCTACACCTTC
>TRBJ1-2|-|TRBV5-1|-
CASSLVVGGLNYGYTF
TGCGCCAGCAGCTTGGTCGTGGGGGGACTCAACTATGGCTACACCTTC
>TRBJ1-5|-|TRBV4-1|-
CASSQLYSNQPQHF
TGCGCCAGCAGCCAGTTATATAGCAATCAGCCCCAGCATTTT
>TRBJ2-2|TRBD1|TRBV14|-
CASSQVTGGTGELFF
TGTGCCAGCAGCCAAGTAACAGGGGGCACCGGGGAGCTGTTTTTT
>TRBJ1-2|TRBD1|TRBV6-5|once
CASIRDRNYGYTF
TGTGCCAGCATTCGGGACAGAAACTATGGCTACACCTTC
>TRBJ2-2|TRBD1|TRBV4-2|-
CASSHEDRPAGELFF
TGTGCCAGCAGCCATGAGGACAGGCCCGCCGGGGAGCTGTTTTTT
>TRBJ1-2|-|TRBV6-5|-
CASSMQRGYGYTF
TGTGCCAGCAGTATGCAAAGAGGGTATGGCTACACCTTC
>TRBJ1-4|-|TRBV4-1|-
CASSQDGITPTNEKLFF
TGCGCCAGCAGCCAAGATGGCATTACGCCAACTAATGAAAAACTGTTTTTT
>TRBJ2-1|TRBD1|TRBV5-1|few
CASSLGTGGRNEQFF
TGCGCCAGCAGCTTAGGGACAGGGGGACGCAATGAGCAGTTCTTC
>TRBJ2-5|TRBD1|TRBV29-1|-
CSASRQGVKETQYF
TGCAGCGCAAGCCGACAGGGGGTAAAAGAGACCCAGTACTTC
>TRBJ2-1|TRBD2|TRBV5-1|once
CASSLERGAGDNEQFF
TGCGCCAGCAGCTTAGAGCGGGGGGCCGGTGATAATGAGCAGTTCTTC
>TRBJ2-7|TRBD1|TRBV18|-
CASSPTTGGYEQYF
TGTGCCAGCTCACCGACGACAGGGGGCTACGAGCAGTACTTC
>TRBJ1-6|-|TRBV6-6|-
CASSYSGSSAPLHF
TGTGCCAGCAGTTACTCGGGGAGCTCGGCACCCCTCCACTTT
>TRBJ1-4|TRBD1|TRBV9|-
CASSARGRVGEKLFF
TGTGCCAGCAGCGCCAGGGGGCGCGTCGGAGAAAAACTGTTTTTT
>TRBJ2-5|TRBD1|TRBV9|-
CASSRGGREETQYF
TGTGCCAGCAGCAGAGGGGGCCGAGAAGAGACCCAGTACTTC
>TRBJ2-2|TRBD1|TRBV25-1|-
CASSGQGGNTGELFF
TGTGCCAGCAGCGGACAGGGGGGGAACACCGGGGAGCTGTTTTTT
>TRBJ1-2|-|TRBV25-1|-
CASRGANYGYTF
TGTGCCAGCAGAGGGGCAAACTATGGCTACACCTTC
>TRBJ1-1|-|TRBV19|-
CASSIDWGRTEAFF
TGTGCCAGTAGTATAGACTGGGGGAGGACTGAAGCTTTCTTT
>TRBJ2-5|TRBD2|TRBV5-4|-
CASSSRSAGGETQYF
TGTGCCAGCAGCTCGAGATCAGCGGGGGGGGAGACCCAGTACTTC
>TRBJ1-3|TRBD1|TRBV5-6|-
CASSQTPGQGAGSTIYF
TGTGCCAGCAGCCAGACCCCGGGACAGGGGGCTGGAAGCACCATATATTTT
>TRBJ2-1|TRBD2|TRBV5-8|-
CASSSLPGRAYNEQFF
TGTGCCAGCAGCTCCCTTCCAGGGAGGGCCTACAATGAGCAGTTCTTC
>TRBJ1-3|-|TRBV10-3|-
CAITRGNTIYF
TGTGCCATCACTCGGGGAAACACCATATATTTT
>TRBJ1-2|TRBD1|TRBV6-5|-
CASSYLDRRNYGYTF
TGTGCCAGCAGTTACCTGGACAGGAGGAACTATGGCTACACCTTC
>TRBJ2-3|TRBD2|TRBV18|few
CASSPLRGGAPDTQYF
TGTGCCAGCTCACCACTCCGCGGGGGGGCCCCAGATACGCAGTATTTT
>TRBJ2-3|-|TRBV9|-
CASSVVGGGTDTQYF
TGTGCCAGCAGCGTAGTGGGCGGGGGCACAGATACGCAGTATTTT
>TRBJ2-1|-|TRBV11-1|-
CASSPTRGSYNEQFF
TGTGCCAGCAGCCCCACTAGAGGGTCCTACAATGAGCAGTTCTTC
>TRBJ1-1|TRBD1|TRBV29-1|-
CSVGDRDAFF
TGCAGCGTGGGGGACAGGGACGCTTTCTTT
>TRBJ1-2|-|TRBV18|-
CASSPDVGRVGYTF
TGTGCCAGCTCACCAGATGTAGGGAGGGTTGGCTACACCTTC
>TRBJ1-3|TRBD1|TRBV7-9|-
CATPGTGVGNTIYF
TGTGCCACACCTGGGACAGGGGTTGGAAACACCATATATTTT
>TRBJ2-3|-|TRBV15|-
CATSRDIGVTQYF
TGCGCCACCAGCAGAGATATAGGGGTTACGCAGTATTTT
>TRBJ2-2|-|TRBV5-1|-
CASSSPGGELFF
TGCGCCAGCAGCTCGCCGGGGGGGGAGCTGTTTTTT
>TRBJ2-5|-|TRBV4-2|few
CASSQGLGPEGETQYF
TGTGCCAGCAGCCAAGGGCTCGGACCCGAGGGAGAGACCCAGTACTTC
>TRBJ2-7|TRBD2|TRBV27|few
CASSLYGGRGSSYEQYF
TGTGCCAGCAGTTTGTACGGAGGGCGGGGGAGCTCCTACGAGCAGTACTTC